This entry concerns a single T cell receptor beta chain. Resolution of symptoms, clearance, or two negative PCRs was present in recovered Cohort 3 donors. Germline-derived CDR1 and CDR2 are SQVTM and ANQGSEA. The CDR3 is made up of 15 amino acids. V was pared by 1 base and J by 1 base, with 6 bases of the junction left unmatched. The repertoire was sequenced with immunoSEQ multiplex PCR; TCRdb's copy has only in-frame clones and lacks some. The table lists approximately 200,000 clones, about 85% of them singletons. This record belongs to a study of blood T cell repertoires in COVID-19. Whole-study context: From T cells, B-cell-depleted T cells, or PBMCs came the material, which was cDNA or gDNA.

The chain couples TRBV29-1 to TRBJ1-2; TRBD1 agrees at 7 bases. The sequencing sample was made of PBMCs or T cells enriched from blood (not recorded which). This TCR was sampled from a woman aged 30 to 39 who had recovered from COVID-19. Here the CDR3 DNA reads TGCAGCGTTGAAGTTGACCGGGACAGTAACTATGGCTACACCTTC. The encoded protein is CSVEVDRDSNYGYTF. The complete variable domain, with remaining parts taken from reference TRBV29-1 and TRBJ1-2, reads SAVISQKPSRDICQRGTSLTIQCQVDSQVTMMFWYRQQPGQSLTLIATANQGSEATYESGFVIDKFPISRPNLTFSTLTVSNMSPEDSSIYLCSVEVDRDSNYGYTFGSGTRLTVV.